This TCR beta chain originates from a study of blood T cell repertoires in COVID-19. Study background: Specimens from acute and convalescent COVID-19 originated in the United States, Italy and Spain.

This clone has only one observation. Per the original data handling: Cell counts per sample came from amplifying reference gene primers. Sequenced by immunoSEQ multiplex PCR; TCRdb stores in-frame clones only, minus some. D and trimming were read from the DNA, whereas the V and J calls and clone size are those reported in that table. The repertoire has 300,000 to 350,000 clones, about 90% of them found once; the top ten carry about 6%. Followed over time, Seattle patients had been enrolled while infection was active. The source is a woman aged 45-65 years with COVID-19, enrolled during active disease. The specimen was peripheral blood.

The CDR3 is CASSGRTGSINEKLFF. The CDR3 region has the DNA TGTGCCAGCAGCGGGCGGACAGGTTCGATTAATGAAAAACTGTTTTTT. The chain joins TRBV7-6 to TRBJ1-4, with 7 bases identical to TRBD1. The CDR3 covers 16 residues. Germline trimming cut 5 bases from V and 4 bases from J; bases unmatched to any gene: 10. From germline, CDR1 is SGHVS and CDR2 FNYEAQ. Combining the CDR3 with reference TRBV7-6 and TRBJ1-4 gives the whole variable domain GAGVSQSPRYKVTKRGQDVALRCDPISGHVSLYWYRQALGQGPEFLTYFNYEAQQDKSGLPNDRFSAERPEGSISTLTIQRTEQRDSAMYRCASSGRTGSINEKLFFGSGTQLSVL.